The clone carrying this T cell receptor (beta chain) was detected only a few times. What it recognizes is unknown. TCRdb reprocessed the reads via MiXCR and lists one record per CDR3 protein. The sample lists 450,000 to 650,000 distinct CDR3 sequences; roughly 43% were seen once. The germline CDR1 and CDR2 sequences are SGHTA and FQGNSA. V was pared by 3 bases and J by 0 bases, with 18 bases between. The CDR3 is 18 residues long. These data come from a study of T cell repertoires in cytomegalovirus infection. The gene calls are TRBV7-2 and TRBJ2-1; D possibly corresponds to TRBD2 (5 bases). The clonotype was recovered from a human donor in good health (CMV status not recorded). Some clones in this sample may be carry-over from other donors' samples. Sequences were derived from cultured PBMCs, sampled from culture after CMV antigen stimulation. This CDR3 is CASSFPAASASSYNEQFF. The CDR3 nucleotides read TGTGCCAGCAGCTTTCCAGCGGCGTCTGCCAGCTCCTACAATGAGCAGTTCTTC.